This entry lists 13 T cell receptor beta chains sequenced from one sample in a study of T-cell memory formation after mild COVID-19. MiXCR was run by TCRdb on the 5' RACE reads, yielding one entry per CDR3 protein. The sample lists approximately 150,000 distinct CDR3 sequences, approximately 5.7% occurring once. The source material was PBMCs or a T cell subset sorted from them (not recorded which). The receptors were sampled from an adult woman who had mild COVID-19 (a few samples of this study predate the infection). Cell type and time point are not known.

The sample holds many counts of this clonotype. The V call is TRBV4-1, the J call TRBJ2-2; D is ambiguous. CDR1 MGHRA and CDR2 YSYEKL come from the germline V gene. The CDR3 consists of 15 residues. The ends were cut back, 0 bases at V and 7 bases at J, with 12 bases in the middle. CDR3 nucleotides: TGCGCCAGCAGCCAAGAAGCCAGGAACCGCGGGGAGCTGTTTTTT. Translating gives CASSQEARNRGELFF.

This clonotype was recorded a few times. The chain combines TRBV7-6 with TRBJ2-1, with D hard to call. V dropped 2 bases and J dropped 0 bases, with 14 bases sitting between them. This CDR3 has 17 amino acids. CDR1 SGHVS and CDR2 FNYEAQ come from the germline V gene. The CDR3 sequence is CASSLRAEATSYNEQFF. CDR3 nucleotides: TGTGCCAGCAGCTTACGAGCCGAGGCCACCTCCTACAATGAGCAGTTCTTC.

This clonotype was counted only a few times. This chain joins TRBV5-1 and TRBJ2-1, with 10 bases fitting TRBD2. CDR3 length equals 17 residues. Germline V gives CDR1 SGHRS, CDR2 YFSETQ. After removal of 7 bases from V and 4 bases from J, the junction contained 14 bases not matched to a gene. CDR3 nucleotide sequence: TGCGCCAGCGAGAAAGCTAGCGGGGGACCCGGTTACAATGAGCAGTTCTTC. This translates into CASEKASGGPGYNEQFF.

This clonotype showed up many times. The chain joins TRBV7-2 to TRBJ1-2; a possible D gene is TRBD1 (6 bases). The CDR3 is 15 amino acids. The germline V and J ends were trimmed by 5 bases and 4 bases, with 17 bases remaining between them. CDR1 and CDR2 (germline): SGHTA, FQGNSA. In DNA, the CDR3 is TGTGCCAGCAGCACGATCGGACAGACCTTCTATGGCTACACCTTC. This sequence encodes CASSTIGQTFYGYTF.

This clonotype showed up just a few times. V usage is TRBV4-2 and J usage is TRBJ2-3; 9 nucleotides match TRBD2. The CDR3 has 17 residues. V lost 4 bases, J lost 1 base, and 9 bases stayed unmatched. The germline CDR1 and CDR2 sequences are LGHNA and YNFKEQ. DNA of the CDR3: TGTGCCAGCAGCCCTAGCGGGACCAAAACGCGCACAGATACGCAGTATTTT. Translating gives CASSPSGTKTRTDTQYF.

The chain uses TRBV7-2 and TRBJ1-4; D uncertain. Per germline, CDR1 SGHTA and CDR2 FQGNSA. The CDR3 length is 18 residues. V lost 2 bases, J lost 0 bases, and 16 bases lay in between. The CDR3 DNA reads as TGTGCCAGCAGCTTACCGGGCTCCCGGCATGCAACTAATGAAAAACTGTTTTTT. This translates into CASSLPGSRHATNEKLFF.

This clonotype was recorded a few times. The gene calls are TRBV2 and TRBJ1-5, with D perhaps TRBD1 (5 bases). The V gene lost 5 bases and the J gene lost 7 bases, with 12 bases spanning the gap. Looked up from germline, CDR1 is SNHLY and CDR2 is FYNNEI. This CDR3 has 13 amino acids. The CDR3 spells CASSPGPGQPQHF. In DNA, the CDR3 is TGTGCCAGCAGTCCGGGGCCCGGGCAGCCCCAGCATTTT.

This clonotype showed up many times. This chain links TRBV27 with TRBJ2-7; 7 bases match TRBD1. The V segment lost 2 bases and the J segment 2 bases; nucleotides outside the gene matches: 6. There are 15 residues in the CDR3. Germline loops: CDR1 MNHEY, CDR2 SMNVEV (reference sequence). The CDR3 nucleotides read TGTGCCAGCAGTTTAAAACAGGGGAACCCCTACGAGCAGTACTTC. Amino acid sequence: CASSLKQGNPYEQYF.

This clonotype was seen ten or more times. The rearrangement uses TRBV20-1 and TRBJ1-3, with unresolved D. Per germline, CDR1 DFQATT and CDR2 SNEGSKA (reference sequence). Trimming left V 0 bases short and J 0 bases short, with 9 bases between. This CDR3 region has 15 residues. The CDR3 is CSAREGLPSGNTIYF. CDR3 bases: TGCAGTGCTAGAGAAGGGCTCCCCTCTGGAAACACCATATATTTT.

The rearrangement uses TRBV18 and TRBJ2-6, with TRBD1 as a possible D gene (5 bases). This CDR3 has 15 amino acids. Germline loops: CDR1 KGHSH, CDR2 LQKENI. Between the trimmed V and J ends, which lost 4 bases and 2 bases, there was a span of 9 bases. This chain's CDR3 is CASSQGSAGANVLTF. The CDR3 DNA reads TGTGCCAGCTCACAGGGGTCGGCTGGGGCCAACGTCCTGACTTTC. The full variable domain, its missing parts supplied by reference TRBV18 and TRBJ2-6, is NAGVMQNPRHLVRRRGQEARLRCSPMKGHSHVYWYRQLPEEGLKFMVYLQKENIIDESGMPKERFSAEFPKEGPSILRIQQVVRGDSAAYFCASSQGSAGANVLTFGAGSRLTVL.

This clonotype was picked up many times. V gene TRBV20-1 combines with J gene TRBJ1-1; D remains unclear. Germline assignment: CDR1 DFQATT and CDR2 SNEGSKA (reference sequence). V was trimmed by 2 bases and J by 5 bases, leaving 18 bases between them. This CDR3 is 15 amino acids long. The CDR3 loop reads CSARRRAPRATEAFF. The CDR3 coding sequence is TGCAGTGCTAGAAGGCGCGCACCGCGGGCAACTGAAGCTTTCTTT.

The chain links TRBV11-3 to TRBJ2-4; weak D call: TRBD2 (6 bases). Germline values: CDR1 SGHNT, CDR2 YENEEA. The CDR3 spans 16 residues. Trimming shortened V by 6 bases and J by 2 bases, and 17 bases separated the two germline ends. Here the CDR3 DNA reads TGTGCCAGCAGATTTAAGCGGGCGGGAACCAAAAACATTCAGTACTTC. The encoded protein is CASRFKRAGTKNIQYF.

CDR3 residues: CSAAGTGGRGYTF. In DNA, the CDR3 is TGCAGTGCCGCCGGGACTGGGGGACGTGGCTACACCTTC. The V gene is TRBV20-1, the J gene TRBJ1-2; a possible D gene is TRBD1 (5 bases). V lost 6 bases, J lost 7 bases, and 18 bases lay in between. Germline CDR1 and CDR2: DFQATT and SNEGSKA (reference sequence). This CDR3 comprises 13 residues.